This TCR beta chain was identified in a study of a mutant IDH1 vaccine in newly diagnosed glioma. Study details: Either 4-6 weeks after radiotherapy alone or alongside temozolomide, vaccination was begun. Sex among treated patients split about 60% male, roughly 40% female; mean age was approximately 38 years.

In regard to this clone: What it recognizes is unknown.

Profiled with immunoSEQ multiplex PCR; TCRdb holds only in-frame clones, not every one. The repertoire holds approximately 66,000 clones, 84% seen once, with 10% to 15% in the top ten. Documented time point: week 23, last vaccination. With topical imiquimod, each dose of the vaccine consisted of 300 ug of mutant IDH1 20-mer peptide. Study outcomes and limitations: The vaccine induced immune responses, and these occurred in approximately 93% of patients.

This TCR was recovered from a young man with glioma. Sequencing used PBMCs, obtained from a glioma patient whose treatment included an IDH1 peptide vaccine.

This chain's CDR3 is CASSLEGRNTEAFF. CDR3 DNA: TGTGCCAGCAGCTTAGAGGGAAGGAACACTGAAGCTTTCTTT. The chain joins TRBV7-3 to TRBJ1-1, with D unresolved. CDR1 and CDR2 from the germline V gene are SGHTA and FQGTGA. V was clipped by 2 bases and J by 1 base, with 8 bases between them. The CDR3 loop spans 14 amino acids.